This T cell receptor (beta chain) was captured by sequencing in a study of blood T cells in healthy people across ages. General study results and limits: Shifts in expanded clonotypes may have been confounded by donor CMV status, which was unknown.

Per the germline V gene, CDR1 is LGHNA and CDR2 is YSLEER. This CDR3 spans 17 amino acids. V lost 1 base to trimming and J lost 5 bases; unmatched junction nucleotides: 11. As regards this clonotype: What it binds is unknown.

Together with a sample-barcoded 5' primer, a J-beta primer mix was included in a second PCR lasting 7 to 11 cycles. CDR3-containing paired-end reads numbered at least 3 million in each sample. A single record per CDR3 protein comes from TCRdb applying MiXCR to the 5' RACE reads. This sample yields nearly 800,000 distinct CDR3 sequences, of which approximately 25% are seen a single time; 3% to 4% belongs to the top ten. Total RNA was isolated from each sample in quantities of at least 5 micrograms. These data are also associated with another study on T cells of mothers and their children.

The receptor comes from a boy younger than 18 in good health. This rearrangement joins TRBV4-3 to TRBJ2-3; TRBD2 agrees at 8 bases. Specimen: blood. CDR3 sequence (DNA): TGCGCCAGCAGCCAAGGCCTCTGGGGGAGCGGGGGAGATACGCAGTATTTT. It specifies CASSQGLWGSGGDTQYF.